One sample yielded the 8 T cell receptor beta chains listed below, sequenced in a study of T cell clonality in common variable immunodeficiency. Study findings and constraints: Reportedly, TCR beta sequences from common variable immunodeficiency showed fewer deletions and N-nucleotide insertions.

This table comes from immunoSEQ multiplex PCR, and its TCRdb copy is limited to in-frame clones, with some not included. The sample shows 30,000 to 40,000 clones, none of them appearing just once. Antigens of these TCRs are unknown. Input material: peripheral blood mononuclear cells. Receptors originate from a human donor with common variable immunodeficiency.

This clone has at least ten counts. With the read ending 3 residues before the CDR3 end, the germline J gene is used to fill in that end. The V call is TRBV5-4, the J call TRBJ1-4, with 10 bases fitting TRBD1. J was trimmed by 8 bases and V by 4 bases; bases with no gene match: 8. The CDR3 has 15 amino acids. In germline, CDR1 is SGHNT, CDR2 YYREEE (reference sequence). The CDR3 reads CASSAGTGVEEKLFF. Partial CDR3 DNA: TGTGCCAGCAGCGCGGGGACAGGGGTGGAAGAAAAA.

A few counts support this clone. The read stops 3 residues short of the end of the CDR3; the missing end is completed from the germline J gene. This chain links TRBV18 with TRBJ1-3; possible D gene TRBD1, 5 bases. Per the germline V gene, CDR1 is KGHSH and CDR2 is LQKENI. The CDR3 is made up of 19 amino acids. With 1 base removed from V and 0 bases from J, the gap between germline ends came to 19 bases. The CDR3 bases that were read are TGTGCCAGCTCACCACTTCAGGGCGTGCTGTACCTCTCTGGAAACACC. It encodes CASSPLQGVLYLSGNT. The CDR3 reads in full as CASSPLQGVLYLSGNTIYF.

This clone was observed many times. The CDR3 end lies 3 residues beyond the end of the read and is filled in from the germline J gene. This sequence joins TRBV20-1 and TRBJ2-4; possible D gene TRBD1, 7 bases. CDR1 and CDR2 (germline): DFQATT, SNEGSKA (reference sequence). V dropped 4 bases and J dropped 6 bases, with 19 bases sitting between them. The CDR3 is 15 amino acids. CDR3 region: CSATTPRQGGNIQYF. The CDR3 DNA, read in part, is TGCAGTGCTACCACTCCCCGACAGGGAGGAAACATT.

This clone was counted between two and nine times. From the germline J gene comes the end of the CDR3, since the read stops 3 residues before it. This chain links TRBV14 with TRBJ2-5, with D perhaps TRBD2 (6 bases). Germline loops: CDR1 SGHDN, CDR2 FVKESK. Trimming pared 0 bases from V and 3 bases from J, leaving 14 bases between. The CDR3 covers 16 residues. The CDR3 DNA, read in part, is TGTGCCAGCAGCCAAGAGCCGGGACTGCTAAAAGAGACC. This gives the protein CASSQEPGLLKET. The full CDR3 is CASSQEPGLLKETQYF.

Note on this clone: The read ends 3 residues before the CDR3 terminus; that terminus is restored from the germline J gene. The chain employs TRBV7-6 and TRBJ2-1; 10 nucleotides agree with TRBD2. J was trimmed by 3 bases and V by 6 bases; bases with no gene match: 5. Germline CDR1 and CDR2: SGHVS and FNYEAQ. The CDR3 length is 15 residues. The CDR3 sequence is CASSPLAGVYNEQFF. Partial CDR3 DNA: TGTGCCAGCAGTCCGCTAGCGGGAGTCTACAATGAG.

This clone was recorded at least ten times. The read is 3 residues too short to cover the CDR3 end, so that end is filled in from the germline J gene. The rearrangement links TRBV7-2 to TRBJ2-3, with 8 nucleotides matching TRBD1. Germline V CDR1 and CDR2: SGHTA, FQGNSA. The CDR3 contains 14 residues. The V and J ends lost 3 bases and 6 bases, in that order; junction bases with no gene match: 5. The CDR3 spells CASSFQGAFDTQYF. Incomplete CDR3 DNA: TGTGCCAGCAGCTTTCAGGGGGCATTCGATACG.

A remark on this clone: The read comes to an end 3 residues before the CDR3 does, leaving the germline J gene to fill in the end. In the same sample, other DNA sequences code for this CDR3. This chain uses TRBV11-2 with TRBJ2-7; TRBD2 might be the D (5 bases). V lost 1 base to trimming and J lost 4 bases, with 11 bases between them. This CDR3 is built from 14 residues. Germline assignment: CDR1 SGHAT and CDR2 FQNNGV. This chain's CDR3 is CASSLGTSGYEQYF. CDR3 DNA, as far as it was read: TGTGCCAGCAGCTTAGGGACGAGCGGATACGAG.

The table lists this clone with a few counts. The read halts 3 residues ahead of the CDR3 end, with the missing end drawn from the germline J gene. The rearrangement uses TRBV6-2 or TRBV6-3 and TRBJ2-7, with D perhaps TRBD2 (5 bases). V lost 6 bases, J lost 4 bases, and 10 bases lay in between. Germline values: CDR1 MNHEY, CDR2 SVGEGT. The CDR3 contains 12 residues. CDR3 loop: CASRERAYEQYF. CDR3 DNA, as far as it was read: TGTGCCAGCAGGGAGAGGGCTTACGAG.